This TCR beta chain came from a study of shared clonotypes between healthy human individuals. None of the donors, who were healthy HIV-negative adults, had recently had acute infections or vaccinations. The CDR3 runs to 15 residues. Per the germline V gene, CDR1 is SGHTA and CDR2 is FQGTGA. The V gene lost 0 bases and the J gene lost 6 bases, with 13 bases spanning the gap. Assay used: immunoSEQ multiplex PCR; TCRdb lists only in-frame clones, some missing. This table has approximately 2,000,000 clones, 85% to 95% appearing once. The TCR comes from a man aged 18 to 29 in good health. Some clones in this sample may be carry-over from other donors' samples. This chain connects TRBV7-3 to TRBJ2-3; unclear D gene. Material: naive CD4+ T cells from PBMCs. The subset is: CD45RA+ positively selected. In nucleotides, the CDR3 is TGTGCCAGCAGCTTAACTCGCGACTCCGGGGATACGCAGTATTTT. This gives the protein CASSLTRDSGDTQYF.